These 30 T cell receptor beta chains were all obtained from the same sample, sequenced in a study of blood T cell repertoires in COVID-19. The protocol was immunoSEQ multiplex PCR, while the TCRdb copy is restricted to in-frame clones and leaves out a portion. The data contain more than 80,000 clones, about 71% of them singletons. Material: peripheral blood. The source of these receptors is an older woman in a cohort sampled during active or convalescent COVID-19.

This clone was seen more than once but under ten times. The chain recombines TRBV18 with TRBJ2-2, with 8 bases aligning to TRBD1. Germline trimming cut 8 bases from V and 2 bases from J; bases unmatched to any gene: 7. Germline V gene data show CDR1 as KGHSH and CDR2 as LQKENI. The CDR3 is made up of 15 amino acids. The CDR3 here is CASLPGTGNTGELFF. The CDR3, as DNA: TGTGCCAGCCTCCCCGGGACAGGCAACACCGGGGAGCTGTTTTTT. Drawing the rest from reference TRBV18 and TRBJ2-2, the complete variable domain is NAGVMQNPRHLVRRRGQEARLRCSPMKGHSHVYWYRQLPEEGLKFMVYLQKENIIDESGMPKERFSAEFPKEGPSILRIQQVVRGDSAAYFCASLPGTGNTGELFFGEGSRLTVL.

This clone appeared once. This sequence joins TRBV5-1 and TRBJ1-1; unclear D gene. V dropped 0 bases and J dropped 1 base, with 7 bases sitting between them. CDR1 is SGHRS and CDR2 is YFSETQ in the germline V gene. This CDR3 spans 14 amino acids. The CDR3 nucleotides read TGCGCCAGCAGCTTGGGGGCAGGGAACACTGAAGCTTTCTTT. As protein: CASSLGAGNTEAFF.

This chain joins TRBV7-6 and TRBJ2-3, with 9 bases identical to TRBD2. With 1 base clipped from V and 7 bases from J, the junction kept 12 bases outside the gene matches. The CDR3 runs to 17 residues. Germline V lookup: CDR1 SGHVS, CDR2 FNYEAQ. CDR3 in amino acids: CASSLDGRGGPRHTQYF. The CDR3 DNA follows: TGTGCCAGCAGCTTAGATGGGCGGGGGGGCCCTCGTCATACGCAGTATTTT.

CDR3 loop: CASSTGAHSTYEQYF. CDR3 bases: TGCGCCAGCTCGACAGGGGCGCATAGCACCTACGAGCAGTACTTC. The V gene is TRBV5-1, the J gene TRBJ2-7; 8 bases are shared with TRBD1. Trimming took 7 bases from V and 2 from J; bases not matched to a gene: 11. This CDR3 region has 15 residues. CDR1 and CDR2 from the germline V gene are SGHRS and YFSETQ.

This chain links TRBV6-5 with TRBJ2-1, with a possible D match to TRBD2 (6 bases). V was pared by 0 bases and J by 3 bases, with 12 bases between. Germline CDR1 MNHEY, CDR2 SVGAGI. The CDR3 loop spans 16 amino acids. The CDR3 bases are TGTGCCAGCAGTTACTCCCGGGACTCAAACTACAATGAGCAGTTCTTC. This gives the protein CASSYSRDSNYNEQFF.

This sequence joins TRBV3-1 (or the pseudogene TRBV3-2) and TRBJ1-4; a possible D gene is TRBD1 (6 bases). The CDR3 spans 17 residues. V was pared by 4 bases and J by 0 bases, with 15 bases between. Germline CDR1 reads LGHDT; CDR2 reads YNNKEL (reference sequence). CDR3 sequence: CASSRNRVFSTNEKLFF. The CDR3 DNA follows: TGTGCCAGCAGCCGTAACAGGGTGTTCTCAACTAATGAAAAACTGTTTTTT.

The chain uses TRBV12-5 and TRBJ2-5; D gene uncertain. CDR1 and CDR2 (germline): LGHNT, FRNRAP. The CDR3 consists of 15 residues. The V and J ends lost 0 bases and 5 bases respectively, with 13 bases between them. CDR3 nucleotide sequence: TGTGCTAGTGGTTTGGTCCCTAGTTCCCGGGAGACCCAGTACTTC. Its translation: CASGLVPSSRETQYF.

This clone is labeled medium-sized (0.01 to 0.1%). The chain joins TRBV7-6 to TRBJ1-4, with D possibly matching TRBD1 (5 bases). Trimming cost V 3 bases and J 8 bases, with 13 bases left between them. This CDR3 is 14 amino acids long. Germline V gene data show CDR1 as SGHVS and CDR2 as FNYEAQ. The CDR3: CASSLRGGIEKLFF. In DNA form, the CDR3 reads TGTGCCAGCAGCTTGAGGGGAGGTATCGAAAAACTGTTTTTT.

The gene calls are TRBV29-1 and TRBJ2-5; 10 positions agree with TRBD2. CDR3 length: 15 amino acids. V lost 4 bases to trimming and J lost 1 base; unmatched junction nucleotides: 6. Germline CDR1 is SQVTM and CDR2 is ANQGSEA. The CDR3 region has the DNA TGCAGCGTTGGATATAGCGGGGGGTTCCAAGAGACCCAGTACTTC. Protein: CSVGYSGGFQETQYF.

The V and J genes are TRBV4-3 and TRBJ1-1; perhaps TRBD1 as D (6 bases). This CDR3 has 14 amino acids. Germline V gene sequence: CDR1 LGHNA, CDR2 YSLEER. Trimming removed 5 bases from V and 1 base from J, with 11 bases in between. The CDR3 nucleotides are TGCGCCAGCAGCTTAGGCAGGGGGAACACTGAAGCTTTCTTT. It is translated as CASSLGRGNTEAFF.

The chain is built from TRBV15 and TRBJ1-1; D possibly corresponds to TRBD1 (5 bases). Deletions cut 1 base from V and 1 base from J, with 22 bases between. CDR1 is LNHNV, CDR2 YYDKDF, per germline (reference sequence). The CDR3 is made up of 19 amino acids. The CDR3 region is CATSRGLRFIDRWNTEAFF. DNA of the CDR3: TGTGCCACCAGCAGAGGATTGCGCTTCATTGACAGATGGAACACTGAAGCTTTCTTT.

The J gene is TRBJ2-2, the V gene TRBV19; a possible D gene is TRBD2 (6 bases). The CDR3 has 15 amino acids. Germline-derived CDR1 and CDR2 are LNHDA and SQIVND (reference sequence). V lost 10 bases, J lost 3 bases, and 18 bases lay in between. CDR3 amino acids: CATAGFTAHTGELFF. DNA for the CDR3: TGTGCCACCGCGGGGTTCACTGCTCACACCGGGGAGCTGTTTTTT. Drawing the rest from reference TRBV19 and TRBJ2-2, the complete variable domain is DGGITQSPKYLFRKEGQNVTLSCEQNLNHDAMYWYRQDPGQGLRLIYYSQIVNDFQKGDIAEGYSVSREKKESFPLTVTSAQKNPTAFYLCATAGFTAHTGELFFGEGSRLTVL.

V usage is TRBV4-3 and J usage is TRBJ2-3, with D tentatively TRBD2 (6 bases). The CDR3 length is 17 residues. Germline CDR1 and CDR2: LGHNA and YSLEER. V was clipped by 0 bases and J by 1 base, with 14 bases between them. Written as DNA, the CDR3 is TGCGCCAGCAGCCAAGATCCCCGAGCTAGCGGCACAGATACGCAGTATTTT. This gives the protein CASSQDPRASGTDTQYF.

The V gene is TRBV28, the J gene TRBJ1-1; TRBD1 aligns across 9 bases. There are 17 residues in the CDR3. The junction had 12 bases not matched to a gene; V was cut back by 4 bases and J by 3 bases. Germline CDR1 MDHEN, CDR2 SYDVKM. The CDR3 nucleotides are TGTGCCAGCAGTTCCGTATGGACAGGGGCTGTGGACACTGAAGCTTTCTTT. This gives the protein CASSSVWTGAVDTEAFF. The full variable domain, rest sourced from reference TRBV28 and TRBJ1-1, is DVKVTQSSRYLVKRTGEKVFLECVQDMDHENMFWYRQDPGLGLRLIYFSYDVKMKEKGDIPEGYSVSREKKERFSLILESASTNQTSMYLCASSSVWTGAVDTEAFFGQGTRLTVV.

This clone has just one count. The rearrangement joins TRBV27 to TRBJ1-6; D gene unclear. V gave up 3 bases and J gave up 10 bases, with 13 bases separating them. CDR3 length: 14 residues. The germline gives CDR1 MNHEY, CDR2 SMNVEV (reference sequence). The CDR3 spells CASSFNLENSPLHF. In nucleotides, the CDR3 is TGTGCCAGCAGTTTTAACCTCGAGAACTCACCCCTCCACTTT.

This clone was found once. The chain is built from TRBV6-6 and TRBJ2-1, with 7 bases matching TRBD1. Germline CDR1 and CDR2: MNHNY and SVGAGI (reference sequence). Losses at the gene ends were 6 bases for V and 2 bases for J; bases not matched to a gene: 4. CDR3 length equals 14 residues. The CDR3 nucleotides read TGTGCCAGCAGAGCCGGGACAGCCTACAATGAGCAGTTCTTC. Translating it yields CASRAGTAYNEQFF.

The chain links TRBV13 to TRBJ2-1; 8 nucleotides match TRBD2. The trim removed 5 bases at V and 9 bases at J, leaving 15 bases unmatched. Germline V CDR1 and CDR2: PRHDT, FYEKMQ (reference sequence). The CDR3 covers 16 residues. The CDR3 region is CASSPLGGGPEGEQFF. As DNA, the CDR3 is TGTGCCAGCAGCCCCCTCGGGGGGGGGCCCGAAGGTGAGCAGTTCTTC.

This clone was detected a few times. The chain recombines TRBV6-2 or TRBV6-3 with TRBJ1-6; unclear D gene. Trimming took off 4 bases at V and 9 bases at J, with 22 bases between the two ends. This CDR3 comprises 17 residues. CDR1 and CDR2 (germline): MNHEY, SVGEGT. The CDR3 loop reads CASSFPPLRLGGSPLHF. CDR3 bases: TGTGCCAGCAGTTTTCCTCCGCTGCGACTTGGTGGTTCACCCCTCCACTTT.

The chain carries TRBV28 and TRBJ1-2; 8 positions agree with TRBD1. The CDR3 is 14 amino acids. Germline CDR1 and CDR2: MDHEN and SYDVKM. The trim removed 6 bases at V and 4 bases at J, leaving 7 bases unmatched. CDR3 region: CASREGRGLYGYTF. The CDR3 coding sequence is TGTGCCAGCAGGGAGGGCAGGGGGCTCTATGGCTACACCTTC.

The J gene is TRBJ1-1, the V gene TRBV29-1, with D tentatively TRBD1 (6 bases). The V gene's germline CDR1 is SQVTM and CDR2 ANQGSEA. Trimming took off 6 bases at V and 5 bases at J, with 16 bases between the two ends. This CDR3 is 13 amino acids long. CDR3 DNA sequence: TGCAGCGTAGAGACAGGTATTTGGACTGAAGCTTTCTTT. The encoded protein is CSVETGIWTEAFF.

The rearrangement links TRBV2 to TRBJ1-3; tentative D call: TRBD1 (5 bases). The V and J ends lost 2 bases and 0 bases respectively, with 8 bases between them. This CDR3 region has 15 residues. Germline CDR1 reads SNHLY; CDR2 reads FYNNEI. Here the CDR3 DNA reads TGTGCCAGCAGTGAAAGGGGAGGCTCTGGAAACACCATATATTTT. It is translated as CASSERGGSGNTIYF.

This clone showed up just a few times. The chain combines TRBV29-1 with TRBJ2-2, with no clear D. This CDR3 contains 12 residues. The V end was cut by 3 bases, the J end by 5 bases, with 7 bases between. The germline gives CDR1 SQVTM, CDR2 ANQGSEA. The CDR3 region has the DNA TGCAGCGTTGAGGGCCCGACCGGGGAGCTGTTTTTT. It is translated as CSVEGPTGELFF.

The V gene is TRBV27, the J gene TRBJ2-1; the match to TRBD1 covers 9 bases. CDR3 length equals 17 residues. The ends lost 3 bases at V and 4 bases at J; junction bases unmatched: 10. Looked up from germline, CDR1 is MNHEY and CDR2 is SMNVEV (reference sequence). CDR3 DNA: TGTGCCAGCAGTTTTAAGTTACAGGGGGCCGGGTACAATGAGCAGTTCTTC. This encodes CASSFKLQGAGYNEQFF.

This chain links TRBV19 with TRBJ1-1; no reliable D call. Trimming removed 7 bases from V and 4 bases from J, with 13 bases in between. CDR1 LNHDA and CDR2 SQIVND come from the germline V gene (reference sequence). This CDR3 has 13 residues. CDR3 loop: CASTLREATEAFF. The CDR3 DNA sequence: TGTGCCAGTACCCTCAGAGAGGCCACTGAAGCTTTCTTT. Full variable domain (missing parts from reference TRBV19 and TRBJ1-1): DGGITQSPKYLFRKEGQNVTLSCEQNLNHDAMYWYRQDPGQGLRLIYYSQIVNDFQKGDIAEGYSVSREKKESFPLTVTSAQKNPTAFYLCASTLREATEAFFGQGTRLTVV.

The chain employs TRBV30 and TRBJ1-2; TRBD1 might be the D (5 bases). The CDR3 spans 15 residues. V lost 2 bases to trimming and J lost 0 bases, with 13 bases between them. Per the germline V gene, CDR1 is GTSNPN and CDR2 is SVGIG (reference sequence). The CDR3 region has the DNA TGTGCCTGGAGTCAAGAGGAGGGGTCTAACTATGGCTACACCTTC. Amino acids: CAWSQEEGSNYGYTF.

V gene TRBV28 combines with J gene TRBJ1-1, with D possibly being TRBD1 (5 bases). Trimming left V 8 bases short and J 5 bases short, with 15 bases between. The CDR3 has 13 residues. Germline CDR1 MDHEN, CDR2 SYDVKM. The CDR3 here is CASCLTGGTEAFF. CDR3 coding DNA: TGTGCCAGCTGCTTGACGGGGGGGACTGAAGCTTTCTTT. The entire variable domain, with the rest obtained from reference TRBV28 and TRBJ1-1, is as follows: DVKVTQSSRYLVKRTGEKVFLECVQDMDHENMFWYRQDPGLGLRLIYFSYDVKMKEKGDIPEGYSVSREKKERFSLILESASTNQTSMYLCASCLTGGTEAFFGQGTRLTVV.

This clone was observed at least ten times. The chain employs TRBV7-6 and TRBJ1-1, with D unclear. Germline CDR1 and CDR2: SGHVS and FNYEAQ. This CDR3 has 16 residues. V was clipped by 1 base and J by 1 base, with 13 bases between them. CDR3 sequence (DNA): TGTGCCAGCAGCTTAGGAGGCCCTACCTCGAACACTGAAGCTTTCTTT. It specifies CASSLGGPTSNTEAFF. Full variable domain (outside the CDR3, taken from reference TRBV7-6 and TRBJ1-1): GAGVSQSPRYKVTKRGQDVALRCDPISGHVSLYWYRQALGQGPEFLTYFNYEAQQDKSGLPNDRFSAERPEGSISTLTIQRTEQRDSAMYRCASSLGGPTSNTEAFFGQGTRLTVV.

The chain couples TRBV6-6 to TRBJ1-2; tentatively, D is TRBD1 (6 bases). The CDR3 length is 16 residues. In germline, CDR1 is MNHNY, CDR2 SVGAGI (reference sequence). V was cut by 2 bases and J by 0 bases, with 13 bases left in between. The CDR3 loop reads CASSYPQGSSNYGYTF. In DNA, the CDR3 is TGTGCCAGCAGTTACCCACAGGGATCTTCTAACTATGGCTACACCTTC.

The rearrangement joins TRBV7-8 to TRBJ2-7; 7 nucleotides match TRBD1. Losses at the gene ends were 5 bases for V and 2 bases for J; bases not matched to a gene: 3. There are 13 residues in the CDR3. The germline CDR1 and CDR2 sequences are SGHVS and FQNEAQ. CDR3 sequence: CASSRQGTYEQYF. DNA of the CDR3: TGTGCCAGCAGCCGACAGGGCACCTACGAGCAGTACTTC.

The chain combines TRBV14 with TRBJ2-1, with TRBD2 matching 8 bases. Germline V gene data show CDR1 as SGHDN and CDR2 as FVKESK. V lost 4 bases, J lost 5 bases, and 7 bases stayed unmatched. The CDR3 is made up of 15 amino acids. The CDR3 DNA follows: TGTGCCAGCAGCCCCTGGGCGGGGGGCCACAATGAGCAGTTCTTC. Its protein is CASSPWAGGHNEQFF.